This T cell receptor (beta chain) was identified during a study of tissue T cells after allogeneic stem cell transplantation. About the study: Where cell numbers permitted, CD3+ T cells were sorted from preserved blood and marrow. Study-level findings and limits: In patients and mice, blood and spleen missed much of tissue repertoire.

Only in-frame clones appear in the TCRdb table, and some are missing; sequencing was by immunoSEQ multiplex PCR. The sample carries about 43,000 clones, more than 90% recorded once. This CDR3 contains 14 residues. V lost 5 bases, J lost 8 bases, and 8 bases stayed unmatched. Germline lookup yields CDR1 SNHLY and CDR2 FYNNEI. Comment on this clone: Its antigen is not identified.

V usage is TRBV2 and J usage is TRBJ2-2; the match to TRBD2 covers 7 bases. This clonotype was obtained from a woman aged 40 to 75 who later had graft-versus-host disease after an allogeneic stem cell transplant. The material sequenced was blood, taken before transplantation. CDR3 DNA sequence: TGTGCCAGCAGTCCTGGGACTACTTTTGGGGAGCTGTTTTTT. It yields the protein CASSPGTTFGELFF.